This record covers a single TCR beta chain. This sample was included in a study of blood T cell repertoires in COVID-19. The CDR3 is 15 residues long. V was cut by 2 bases and J by 4 bases, with 11 bases left in between. Germline V CDR1 and CDR2: SGHVS, FQNEAQ. Sequencing was performed with immunoSEQ multiplex PCR; in TCRdb, only in-frame clones are kept and a portion is missing. The sample has hundreds of thousands of clones, more than 80% seen once; the top ten hold over 1.3%. The chain carries TRBV7-8 and TRBJ1-4; D may be TRBD1 (5 bases). The sequenced sample was peripheral blood. This sequence originates from a woman aged 30 to 39 with active or convalescent COVID-19. The CDR3 spells CASSLSWGGNEKLFF. The DNA for the CDR3 is TGTGCCAGCAGCTTAAGCTGGGGGGGTAATGAAAAACTGTTTTTT.